Shown below are 21 T cell receptor beta chains from a single sample sequenced in a study of shared clonotypes between healthy human individuals. The method was immunoSEQ multiplex PCR; TCRdb's version includes in-frame clones alone and lacks a portion of them. The table records about 1 million clones, more than 65% of them present only once. Sequenced sample: memory CD4+ T cells sorted from blood. Regarding subset: CD45RA-negative fraction. These receptors were obtained from a man aged 18 to 35 in good health.

V is TRBV18 and J is TRBJ2-7; D gene unclear. V was shortened by 2 bases and J by 0 bases, with 14 bases between the two germline ends. CDR1 and CDR2 from the germline V gene are KGHSH and LQKENI. The CDR3 has 16 residues. The CDR3, as DNA: TGTGCCAGCTCACCAATTCAGTACGGCAGCTCCTACGAGCAGTACTTC. This sequence encodes CASSPIQYGSSYEQYF.

The chain recombines TRBV5-6 with TRBJ2-1; 7 bases are shared with TRBD2. The V segment lost 0 bases and the J segment 4 bases; nucleotides outside the gene matches: 7. The V gene's germline CDR1 is SGHDT and CDR2 YYEEEE. This CDR3 region has 16 residues. CDR3 amino acids: CASSLGTGGGYNEQFF. CDR3 nucleotides: TGTGCCAGCAGCTTGGGGACGGGAGGAGGTTACAATGAGCAGTTCTTC.

This chain joins TRBV5-3 and TRBJ1-1; 8 nucleotides agree with TRBD1. TRBV5-3 is an ORF; its function is uncertain. The CDR3 has 16 amino acids. V gave up 4 bases and J gave up 1 base; unmatched junction bases: 9. Here the CDR3 DNA reads TGTGCCAGAAGCCCCCGGACAGGGTATGGGAACACTGAAGCTTTCTTT. It specifies CARSPRTGYGNTEAFF.

The chain is built from TRBV29-1 and TRBJ2-5, with 10 bases lining up with TRBD2. CDR1 SQVTM and CDR2 ANQGSEA come from the germline V gene. The V gene end was trimmed by 2 bases and the J gene end by 3 bases; junction bases not matched to a gene: 6. This CDR3 is 15 amino acids long. CDR3 in amino acids: CSVESSGRVKETQYF. CDR3 sequence (DNA): TGCAGCGTTGAATCTAGCGGGAGAGTGAAAGAGACCCAGTACTTC.

V gene TRBV7-2 combines with J gene TRBJ1-5; D remains ambiguous. CDR3 size: 16 residues. In germline, CDR1 is SGHTA, CDR2 FQGNSA. Trimming cost V 5 bases and J 4 bases, with 18 bases left between them. DNA for the CDR3: TGTGCCAGCAGCCGAGGTTTAGGAGCCTCGAATCAGCCCCAGCATTTT. Its protein product is CASSRGLGASNQPQHF.

This clone was detected only a few times. The V and J genes are TRBV19 and TRBJ2-7, with 7 bases aligning to TRBD1. Germline CDR1 LNHDA, CDR2 SQIVND (reference sequence). Trimming took 6 bases from V and 2 from J; bases not matched to a gene: 4. The CDR3 spans 13 residues. CDR3 nucleotide sequence: TGTGCCAGTAGACAACAGGGGACCTACGAGCAGTACTTC. Encoded protein: CASRQQGTYEQYF.

This chain uses TRBV28 with TRBJ1-2; 8 bases line up with TRBD1. This CDR3 has 14 amino acids. Germline-derived CDR1 and CDR2 are MDHEN and SYDVKM. V trimming: 3 bases; J trimming: 4 bases; junction bases outside the gene matches: 4. The CDR3 region is CASSLTGVAYGYTF. The CDR3 coding sequence is TGTGCCAGCAGTTTGACAGGGGTGGCCTATGGCTACACCTTC.

The chain couples TRBV5-6 to TRBJ2-7, with TRBD2 matching over 10 bases. The CDR3 extends over 14 amino acids. Germline CDR1 and CDR2: SGHDT and YYEEEE. The V gene end was trimmed by 4 bases and the J gene end by 3 bases; junction bases not matched to a gene: 4. CDR3 DNA sequence: TGTGCCAGCAGCCCCCTAGCGGGAGACTACGAGCAGTACTTC. The encoded protein is CASSPLAGDYEQYF. The complete variable domain, with remaining parts taken from reference TRBV5-6 and TRBJ2-7, reads DAGVTQSPTHLIKTRGQQVTLRCSPKSGHDTVSWYQQALGQGPQFIFQYYEEEERQRGNFPDRFSGHQFPNYSSELNVNALLLGDSALYLCASSPLAGDYEQYFGPGTRLTVT.

This chain connects TRBV7-2 to TRBJ1-2; D remains unclear. Trimming removed 1 base from V and 4 bases from J, with 10 bases in between. Germline-derived CDR1 and CDR2 are SGHTA and FQGNSA. The CDR3 contains 14 residues. In DNA form, the CDR3 reads TGTGCCAGCAGCTTAGTTCCAGGCAGCTATGGCTACACCTTC. Protein product: CASSLVPGSYGYTF.

The chain couples TRBV5-1 to TRBJ2-2, with TRBD2 matching 9 bases. Losses at the gene ends were 4 bases for V and 3 bases for J; bases not matched to a gene: 13. The germline gives CDR1 SGHRS, CDR2 YFSETQ. This CDR3 region has 18 residues. CDR3 amino acids: CASSVKPISGRDTGELFF. The CDR3 coding sequence is TGCGCCAGCAGCGTCAAGCCCATTAGCGGGAGAGACACCGGGGAGCTGTTTTTT.

V and J are TRBV7-9 and TRBJ1-5; D unresolved. The CDR3 is made up of 15 amino acids. Germline CDR1 and CDR2: SEHNR and FQNEAQ (reference sequence). Trimming left V 0 bases short and J 6 bases short, with 12 bases between. CDR3 sequence (DNA): TGTGCCAGCAGCTTAGCCGGGAATGTGGGTCAGCCCCAGCATTTT. Encoded protein: CASSLAGNVGQPQHF.

About this clone itself: One base separates it from a far larger clone, so it is likely a read error. The sample has other DNA sequences that encode this CDR3 too. V usage is TRBV4-3 and J usage is TRBJ2-3, with 10 positions matching TRBD2. Germline V gene data show CDR1 as LGHNA and CDR2 as YSLEER. V shed 3 bases, J shed 1 base, and the junction held 7 bases outside the gene matches. CDR3 length: 17 residues. The CDR3 sequence is CASSQVLAGVGTDTQYF. CDR3 DNA: TGCGCCAGCAGCCAGGTTCTAGCGGGAGTGGGCACAGATACGCAGTATTTT.

This chain uses TRBV5-1 with TRBJ2-3; D ambiguous. Germline V CDR1 and CDR2: SGHRS, YFSETQ. V shed 0 bases and J shed 2 bases, with 7 bases lying between them. The CDR3 is made up of 14 amino acids. The CDR3 region is CASSLEWYTDTQYF. The CDR3 nucleotides are TGCGCCAGCAGCTTGGAGTGGTACACAGATACGCAGTATTTT. Variable domain in full (rest from reference TRBV5-1 and TRBJ2-3): KAGVTQTPRYLIKTRGQQVTLSCSPISGHRSVSWYQQTPGQGLQFLFEYFSETQRNKGNFPGRFSGRQFSNSRSEMNVSTLELGDSALYLCASSLEWYTDTQYFGPGTRLTVL.

The DNA for the CDR3 is TGTGCCAGCAGTGAATGGGCGGCTATACCCTCCGAGCAGTACTTC. Translating it yields CASSEWAAIPSEQYF. The chain joins TRBV6-1 to TRBJ2-7, with D hard to call. Between the trimmed V and J ends, which lost 2 bases and 6 bases, there was a span of 17 bases. Germline-derived CDR1 and CDR2 are MNHNS and SASEGT. The CDR3 consists of 15 residues.

V and J are TRBV5-1 and TRBJ1-6; D gene ambiguous. Germline V gene data show CDR1 as SGHRS and CDR2 as YFSETQ. The CDR3 covers 16 residues. The V gene lost 4 bases and the J gene lost 6 bases, with 17 bases spanning the gap. Here the CDR3 reads CASSREGSTFNSPLHF. The CDR3 bases are TGCGCCAGCAGCCGGGAGGGATCTACCTTTAATTCACCCCTCCACTTT.

A word on this clone: Other nucleotide sequences in the sample specify the same CDR3. This chain connects TRBV5-1 to TRBJ1-2, with a tentative D call TRBD1 (5 bases). The germline gives CDR1 SGHRS, CDR2 YFSETQ. Trimming removed 1 base at V and 2 bases at J, with 9 bases between. The CDR3 covers 14 residues. The CDR3 loop is CASSLTGLNYGYTF. The DNA for the CDR3 is TGCGCCAGCAGCTTGACAGGTTTAAACTATGGCTACACCTTC.

This clone was counted once. This chain links TRBV7-9 with TRBJ1-2, with 7 positions matching TRBD1. Germline V gene data show CDR1 as SEHNR and CDR2 as FQNEAQ (reference sequence). V was pared by 5 bases and J by 2 bases, with 14 bases of the junction left unmatched. The CDR3 is 17 amino acids. The CDR3 DNA reads TGTGCCAGCAGCCCCTGGACAGGCAATTCGGTAAACTATGGCTACACCTTC. This gives the protein CASSPWTGNSVNYGYTF. Full variable domain (missing parts from reference TRBV7-9 and TRBJ1-2): DTGVSQNPRHKITKRGQNVTFRCDPISEHNRLYWYRQTLGQGPEFLTYFQNEAQLEKSRLLSDRFSAERPKGSFSTLEIQRTEQGDSAMYLCASSPWTGNSVNYGYTFGSGTRLTVV.

V is TRBV9 and J is TRBJ2-2; possibly TRBD1 or TRBD2 for D (5 bases each). The CDR3 runs 15 residues. The V end was cut by 0 bases, the J end by 6 bases, with 12 bases between. The V gene's germline CDR1 is SGDLS and CDR2 YYNGEE. The CDR3 is CASSVGGAVAGELFF. In DNA form, the CDR3 reads TGTGCCAGCAGCGTAGGAGGGGCCGTAGCCGGGGAGCTGTTTTTT.

As for this clone: Other DNA sequences from this sample encode an identical CDR3 as well. The chain employs TRBV5-1 and TRBJ2-1; perhaps D is TRBD1 or TRBD2 (5 bases each). Germline CDR1 is SGHRS and CDR2 is YFSETQ. The ends were cut back, 4 bases at V and 0 bases at J, with 11 bases in the middle. CDR3 length equals 15 residues. The CDR3 region is CASSPAGSSYNEQFF. CDR3 DNA sequence: TGCGCCAGCAGCCCTGCAGGGAGCTCCTACAATGAGCAGTTCTTC.

The CDR3: CASSQAQTSGRAGGSTDTQYF. The CDR3 nucleotides are TGCGCCAGCAGCCAAGCCCAAACTAGCGGGAGGGCCGGAGGGAGTACAGATACGCAGTATTTT. The chain combines TRBV4-3 with TRBJ2-3, with 13 bases identical to TRBD2. Germline-derived CDR1 and CDR2 are LGHNA and YSLEER. J lost 3 bases, V lost 1 base, and 16 bases had no gene match. This CDR3 region has 21 residues.

The chain joins TRBV27 to TRBJ1-2, with D possibly TRBD1 on 5 matching bases. This CDR3 spans 14 amino acids. Germline V gene data show CDR1 as MNHEY and CDR2 as SMNVEV (reference sequence). V gave up 4 bases and J gave up 4 bases, with 13 bases separating them. CDR3 DNA sequence: TGTGCCAGCAGTTCTAGGGGCGGGGGCTATGGCTACACCTTC. Residues: CASSSRGGGYGYTF.